Below, 22 T cell receptor beta chains from the same sample are listed, as sequenced in a study of spatial heterogeneity in lung cancer. Regarding time point: sample taken at primary tumor resection. Whole RNA obtained from tumor, nontumor lung or frozen PBMC underwent sequencing without sorting. TCRdb reprocessed the 5' RACE reads with MiXCR, giving one entry per CDR3 protein. In the table there are roughly 36,000 distinct CDR3 sequences, approximately 6.3% of which are singletons. The sequenced sample was PBMCs, obtained at surgery. The source of these receptors is a male donor with early-stage non-small cell lung cancer.

This chain links TRBV5-2 with TRBJ2-2; TRBD1 is taken as the D call from the table, unchecked against the DNA. TRBV5-2 constitutes a pseudogene. The CDR3 runs 15 residues. The CDR3 sequence is CASSSGQGAAGELFF. The DNA for the CDR3 is TGTGCCAGCAGCTCAGGACAGGGGGCAGCCGGGGAGCTGTTTTTT.

In this sample, this clonotype turned up many times. The chain joins TRBV10-3 to TRBJ1-1; D not certain. The CDR3 runs 15 residues. Germline assignment: CDR1 ENHRY and CDR2 SYGVKD. V was clipped by 2 bases and J by 7 bases, with 17 bases between them. CDR3 residues: CAISETRDPTHEAFF. CDR3 DNA sequence: TGTGCCATCAGTGAGACAAGAGACCCCACCCATGAAGCTTTCTTT.

The sample holds many counts of this clonotype. The chain has TRBV7-2 and TRBJ2-5; tentatively, D is TRBD1 or TRBD2 (5 bases each). V was trimmed by 4 bases and J by 7 bases, leaving 22 bases between them. This CDR3 spans 16 amino acids. Germline lookup yields CDR1 SGHTA and CDR2 FQGNSA. The CDR3 nucleotides read TGTGCCAGCAGCTCCCTAGCAGGGACCGCGCACTCGACCCAGTACTTC. Its translation is CASSSLAGTAHSTQYF.

A note on this clonotype: A clone one base away is much larger, so this may be a read error. Because the CDR3 is missing its conserved closing phenylalanine or tryptophan, this is likely a read error. This chain joins TRBV28 and TRBJ1-2; D unresolved. The germline gives CDR1 MDHEN, CDR2 SYDVKM. CDR3 size: 14 residues. Deletions cut 1 base from V and 7 bases from J, with 13 bases between. The CDR3 DNA reads TGTGCCAGCAGTTTATTCGCTACCGGCGGTGGCTACACCTGC. This encodes CASSLFATGGGYTC.

This clonotype was recorded at least ten times. V gene TRBV7-8 combines with J gene TRBJ1-6; perhaps TRBD1 as D (6 bases). The CDR3 runs to 17 residues. Trimming stripped 4 bases from V and 0 bases from J, with 13 bases between. Germline V gene sequence: CDR1 SGHVS, CDR2 FQNEAQ. This chain's CDR3 is CASSSGTISSYNSPLHF. The CDR3, as DNA: TGTGCCAGCAGCTCCGGGACAATAAGCTCCTATAATTCACCCCTCCACTTT.

This clonotype appeared many times. The genes are TRBV5-1 and TRBJ2-5; 9 bases fit TRBD2. CDR1 is SGHRS and CDR2 is YFSETQ in the germline V gene. Germline trimming cut 0 bases from V and 4 bases from J; bases unmatched to any gene: 7. The CDR3 runs to 16 residues. Here the CDR3 DNA reads TGCGCCAGCAGCTTGGGGCTAGCGGGGCCTAGAGAGACCCAGTACTTC. It translates to CASSLGLAGPRETQYF.

This clonotype was seen a few times. This chain uses TRBV18 with TRBJ2-2; the D is unclear. Germline V gene data show CDR1 as KGHSH and CDR2 as LQKENI. Trimming pared 2 bases from V and 5 bases from J, leaving 9 bases between. CDR3 size: 14 residues. The CDR3 DNA follows: TGTGCCAGCTCACCATCCGCGAGGACCGGGGAGCTGTTTTTT. This codes for CASSPSARTGELFF.

This clonotype occurred many times. The gene calls are TRBV29-1 and TRBJ2-7; D unresolved. This CDR3 spans 11 amino acids. From germline, CDR1 is SQVTM and CDR2 ANQGSEA. V dropped 5 bases and J dropped 2 bases, with 7 bases sitting between them. As DNA, the CDR3 is TGCAGCGTTCGGCAGACCTACGAGCAGTACTTC. This codes for CSVRQTYEQYF.

This clonotype was seen many times. J is TRBJ2-7 and V is TRBV12-3 or TRBV12-4; either TRBD1 or TRBD2 may supply D (5 bases each). There are 16 residues in the CDR3. V shed 7 bases and J shed 3 bases, with 22 bases lying between them. The CDR3 protein is CASTPGTYTTLYEQYF. The CDR3 region has the DNA TGTGCCAGCACCCCCGGGACCTATACCACCCTCTACGAGCAGTACTTC.

This clonotype was counted many times. The rearrangement joins TRBV4-2 to TRBJ2-2, with 10 bases lining up with TRBD1. Germline CDR1 LGHNA, CDR2 YNFKEQ. With V trimmed by 1 base and J by 7 bases, 3 bases remained unmatched. This CDR3 comprises 15 residues. This CDR3 reads CASSQGQGADGELFF. The CDR3 DNA is TGTGCCAGCAGCCAAGGACAGGGGGCGGACGGGGAGCTGTTTTTT.

By its share, this clonotype is medium-sized. The genes are TRBV4-3 and TRBJ2-2; 8 bases fit TRBD1. The CDR3 has 17 residues. With 0 bases clipped from V and 6 bases from J, the junction kept 9 bases outside the gene matches. The germline V gene has CDR1 LGHNA and CDR2 YSLEER. CDR3 sequence: CASSQDGAQGVAGELFF. Here the CDR3 DNA reads TGCGCCAGCAGCCAAGATGGCGCACAGGGGGTCGCCGGGGAGCTGTTTTTT.

This clonotype appeared many times. This chain connects TRBV12-3 or TRBV12-4 to TRBJ2-7, with D unclear. This CDR3 spans 13 amino acids. Trimming cost V 2 bases and J 0 bases, with 5 bases left between them. The CDR3 loop is CASSLRASYEQYF. CDR3 DNA: TGTGCCAGCAGTTTAAGGGCCTCCTACGAGCAGTACTTC.

The CDR3 sequence is CASSLWIRGQGDPYSNQPQHF. In DNA, the CDR3 is TGCGCCAGCAGCTTGTGGATTAGGGGGCAGGGGGACCCCTATAGCAATCAGCCCCAGCATTTT. The chain carries TRBV5-1 and TRBJ1-5, with TRBD1 identical over 7 bases. The V segment lost 1 base and the J segment 0 bases; nucleotides outside the gene matches: 19. Germline CDR1 and CDR2: SGHRS and YFSETQ. The CDR3 runs to 21 residues.

In its sample, this clonotype was seen many times. The chain employs TRBV24-1 and TRBJ1-2, with unresolved D. Trimming took off 3 bases at V and 5 bases at J, with 12 bases between the two ends. CDR3 length equals 14 residues. Germline-derived CDR1 and CDR2 are KGHDR and SFDVKD. The CDR3 here is CATSDGREWYGYTF. In DNA form, the CDR3 reads TGTGCCACCAGTGATGGTAGGGAGTGGTATGGCTACACCTTC.

Only a few counts were recorded for this clonotype. The V gene is TRBV11-1, the J gene TRBJ1-1, with D hard to call. This CDR3 spans 14 amino acids. V was shortened by 2 bases and J by 1 base, with 8 bases between the two germline ends. Germline assignment: CDR1 SGHAT and CDR2 FQDESV (reference sequence). The CDR3 DNA follows: TGTGCCAGCAGCTTACGGCAGAGGAACACTGAAGCTTTCTTT. It yields the protein CASSLRQRNTEAFF.

The gene calls are TRBV5-1 and TRBJ2-7; D is perhaps TRBD1 or TRBD2 (6 bases each). The CDR3 loop spans 14 amino acids. Trimming removed 0 bases from V and 2 bases from J, with 9 bases in between. Germline CDR1 is SGHRS and CDR2 is YFSETQ. The CDR3 DNA follows: TGCGCCAGCAGCTTGGTTCGGGGGCCCTACGAGCAGTACTTC. It specifies CASSLVRGPYEQYF.

This clonotype was detected many times. The chain couples TRBV28 to TRBJ2-1; the D gene is possibly TRBD1 (6 bases). Germline assignment: CDR1 MDHEN and CDR2 SYDVKM. V was cut by 5 bases and J by 13 bases, with 21 bases left in between. This CDR3 comprises 14 residues. The CDR3 reads CASSPGTFTMIQFF. CDR3 nucleotide sequence: TGTGCCAGCAGTCCCGGGACATTTACAATGATTCAGTTCTTC.

Remarks on this clonotype: This may be a read error: a much more frequent sequence differs by one nucleotide. The chain carries TRBV20-1 and TRBJ2-3; 12 bases line up with TRBD2. Germline V lookup: CDR1 DFQATT, CDR2 SNEGSKA (reference sequence). The length of the CDR3 is 14 residues. CDR3 in amino acids: CSAGTSGYTDMQYF. In DNA form, the CDR3 reads TGCAGTGCCGGGACTAGCGGGTACACAGATATGCAGTATTTT.

To note about this clonotype: Just one base apart from a much larger clone, this may be a read error. J is TRBJ2-5 and V is TRBV20-1, with TRBD2 identical over 8 bases. This CDR3 has 15 amino acids. Germline CDR1 is DFQATT and CDR2 is SNEGSKA (reference sequence). V was clipped by 6 bases and J by 5 bases; unmatched bases: 14. CDR3 loop: CSALSTSVADETQYF. In nucleotides, the CDR3 is TGCAGTGCCTTATCGACTAGCGTGGCGGATGAGACCCAGTACTTC.

The CDR3 loop is CASSTQGQAYNEQFF. The CDR3 coding sequence is TGTGCCAGTAGTACACAGGGTCAAGCATACAATGAGCAGTTCTTC. The J gene is TRBJ2-1, the V gene TRBV19, with D tentatively TRBD1 (6 bases). Trimming removed 4 bases at V and 4 bases at J, with 14 bases between. Germline V gene data show CDR1 as LNHDA and CDR2 as SQIVND (reference sequence). The CDR3 length is 15 residues.

This clonotype was observed a few times. This sequence joins TRBV6-1 and TRBJ2-7, with a tentative D call TRBD2 (6 bases). CDR3 length: 16 amino acids. Per the germline V gene, CDR1 is MNHNS and CDR2 is SASEGT. Trimming pared 3 bases from V and 0 bases from J, leaving 15 bases between. CDR3: CASSEWGGRVSYEQYF. The CDR3 DNA follows: TGTGCCAGCAGTGAGTGGGGAGGACGGGTCTCCTACGAGCAGTACTTC.

This clonotype was seen ten or more times. The chain employs TRBV20-1 and TRBJ1-5; D is unclear. V dropped 0 bases and J dropped 1 base, with 7 bases sitting between them. Germline V gives CDR1 DFQATT, CDR2 SNEGSKA (reference sequence). The CDR3 totals 14 residues. The CDR3 DNA reads as TGCAGTGCTAGAGATAGAAAGAGCAATCAGCCCCAGCATTTT. This encodes CSARDRKSNQPQHF.